The TCR beta chain described here comes from a study of PD-L1 blockade in urothelial cancer. Whole-study context: Median T cell yield per blood sample was about 150,000 cells.

Data came from immunoSEQ multiplex PCR; TCRdb stores just in-frame clones and leaves some out. The repertoire holds fewer than 50,000 clones, 79% seen once, with 10% in the top ten. This CDR3 has 12 amino acids. Germline CDR1 LGHNA, CDR2 YNFKEQ. V gave up 4 bases and J gave up 6 bases; unmatched junction bases: 3. The time point here: pretreatment peripheral blood. Per patient, between 1 and 8 samples were collected at pretreatment and on-treatment time points. Sequences were derived from PBMCs, sampled around atezolizumab (anti-PD-L1) treatment. The receptor's source is a man between 65 and 85 years old with urothelial cancer. The chain carries TRBV4-2 and TRBJ2-7; TRBD1 matches at 7 bases. The CDR3 here is CASSPTGSEQYF. The CDR3 DNA reads as TGTGCCAGCAGCCCGACAGGGAGCGAGCAGTACTTC.